A selection of T cell receptor beta chains follows, all from one sample in a study of blood T cell repertoires in COVID-19. Assay: immunoSEQ multiplex PCR; the TCRdb copy retains only in-frame clones and omits some. The repertoire consists of 95,000 to 150,000 clones, with about 79% occurring once and the leading ten covering approximately 4.9%. The sequenced material came from peripheral blood. These receptors all stem from a woman in her seventies with acute or convalescent COVID-19. Each CDR3 is given with its conserved first and last residue. D genes are given only for firm matches. Rows may omit the clone size; those that give it use once, few, many or a size class.

J gene: TRBJ2-5; clone size: .; V gene: TRBV7-3; D gene: TRBD1; CDR3 protein: CASSPTGVQETQYF; CDR3 DNA: TGTGCCAGCAGCCCGACAGGGGTCCAAGAGACCCAGTACTTC
J gene: TRBJ2-1; clone size: .; V gene: TRBV6-5; D gene: .; CDR3 protein: CASSPLVGFTNEQFF; CDR3 DNA: TGTGCCAGCAGCCCACTAGTAGGATTCACCAATGAGCAGTTCTTC
J gene: TRBJ1-6; clone size: .; V gene: TRBV2; D gene: TRBD1; CDR3 protein: CASVLQGVTYNSPLHF; CDR3 DNA: TGTGCCAGCGTCCTGCAGGGGGTGACCTATAATTCACCCCTCCACTTT
J gene: TRBJ2-5; clone size: .; V gene: TRBV7-2; D gene: .; CDR3 protein: CASTPSRAETQYF; CDR3 DNA: TGTGCCAGCACGCCTAGCCGGGCGGAGACCCAGTACTTC
J gene: TRBJ2-4; clone size: few; V gene: TRBV6-4; D gene: .; CDR3 protein: CASSDMTVAKNIQYF; CDR3 DNA: TGTGCCAGCAGTGATATGACAGTAGCCAAAAACATTCAGTACTTC
J gene: TRBJ2-5; clone size: .; V gene: TRBV13; D gene: .; CDR3 protein: CASSPGRGKTQYF; CDR3 DNA: TGTGCCAGCAGCCCGGGACGGGGGAAGACCCAGTACTTC
J gene: TRBJ1-2; clone size: .; V gene: TRBV7-9; D gene: TRBD1; CDR3 protein: CASSSGGAHYGYTF; CDR3 DNA: TGTGCCAGCAGCTCAGGGGGCGCCCACTATGGCTACACCTTC
J gene: TRBJ1-5; clone size: .; V gene: TRBV7-2; D gene: .; CDR3 protein: CASSLGGVSNQPQHF; CDR3 DNA: TGTGCCAGCAGCTTAGGGGGGGTTTCCAATCAGCCCCAGCATTTT
J gene: TRBJ2-5; clone size: .; V gene: TRBV18; D gene: TRBD2; CDR3 protein: CASSPQPGLAGEETQYF; CDR3 DNA: TGTGCCAGCTCACCCCAACCGGGACTAGCGGGGGAAGAGACCCAGTACTTC
J gene: TRBJ1-1; clone size: .; V gene: TRBV18; D gene: .; CDR3 protein: CASSQMMTANTEAFF; CDR3 DNA: TGTGCCAGTTCCCAGATGATGACAGCGAACACTGAAGCTTTCTTT
J gene: TRBJ1-5; clone size: .; V gene: TRBV6-2/TRBV6-3; D gene: .; CDR3 protein: CASSQQGFQPQHF; CDR3 DNA: TGTGCCAGCAGTCAGCAGGGGTTTCAGCCCCAGCATTTT
J gene: TRBJ2-1; clone size: .; V gene: TRBV19; D gene: TRBD2; CDR3 protein: CASSPRAGPSYNEQFF; CDR3 DNA: TGTGCCAGTAGTCCCCGAGCGGGACCCTCCTACAATGAGCAGTTCTTC
J gene: TRBJ1-2; clone size: few; V gene: TRBV7-8; D gene: TRBD1; CDR3 protein: CASSRDRVYGYTF; CDR3 DNA: TGTGCCAGCAGCCGTGACAGGGTCTATGGCTACACCTTC
J gene: TRBJ2-1; clone size: few; V gene: TRBV7-8; D gene: TRBD2; CDR3 protein: CASSLKASGAYNEQFF; CDR3 DNA: TGTGCCAGCAGCTTAAAGGCTAGCGGGGCTTACAATGAGCAGTTCTTC
J gene: TRBJ2-1; clone size: .; V gene: TRBV11-2; D gene: TRBD2; CDR3 protein: CASSLVGSGGYNEQFF; CDR3 DNA: TGTGCCAGCAGCTTAGTGGGTAGCGGGGGGTACAATGAGCAGTTCTTC
J gene: TRBJ1-6; clone size: .; V gene: TRBV19; D gene: .; CDR3 protein: CASSIGHRNSPLHF; CDR3 DNA: TGTGCCAGTAGTATAGGGCACAGGAATTCACCCCTCCACTTT
J gene: TRBJ1-1; clone size: .; V gene: TRBV27; D gene: TRBD1; CDR3 protein: CASTHSGGLRTEAFF; CDR3 DNA: TGTGCCAGCACTCACTCAGGGGGCTTACGGACTGAAGCTTTCTTT
J gene: TRBJ1-2; clone size: .; V gene: TRBV20-1; D gene: .; CDR3 protein: CSASRGFGGYTF; CDR3 DNA: TGCAGTGCTAGTAGAGGGTTCGGAGGCTACACCTTC
J gene: TRBJ1-5; clone size: .; V gene: TRBV7-9; D gene: TRBD1; CDR3 protein: CASSPTGGRQPQHF; CDR3 DNA: TGTGCCAGCAGCCCCACAGGGGGCCGACAGCCCCAGCATTTT
J gene: TRBJ1-1; clone size: .; V gene: TRBV15; D gene: .; CDR3 protein: CATGRGSFGRSEAFF; CDR3 DNA: TGTGCCACCGGAAGGGGGTCCTTCGGTAGGAGTGAAGCTTTCTTT
J gene: TRBJ1-2; clone size: once; V gene: TRBV6-2/TRBV6-3; D gene: .; CDR3 protein: CASSPGRGYTF; CDR3 DNA: TGTGCCAGCAGCCCCGGTCGAGGCTACACCTTC
J gene: TRBJ2-1; clone size: once; V gene: TRBV24-1; D gene: TRBD2; CDR3 protein: CATSDSGVSSYNEQFF; CDR3 DNA: TGTGCCACCAGTGATAGCGGGGTGAGCTCCTACAATGAGCAGTTCTTC
J gene: TRBJ2-7; clone size: .; V gene: TRBV4-1; D gene: .; CDR3 protein: CASSQAPDRRYEQYF; CDR3 DNA: TGCGCCAGCAGCCAAGCACCCGACAGGCGCTACGAGCAGTACTTC
J gene: TRBJ1-2; clone size: .; V gene: TRBV19; D gene: TRBD1; CDR3 protein: CASSIQGARGYTF; CDR3 DNA: TGTGCCAGTAGTATCCAGGGGGCAAGGGGCTACACCTTC
J gene: TRBJ2-7; clone size: .; V gene: TRBV15; D gene: TRBD1; CDR3 protein: CATGRTGGSYEQYF; CDR3 DNA: TGTGCCACCGGGAGGACAGGGGGCTCCTACGAGCAGTACTTC
J gene: TRBJ1-6; clone size: .; V gene: TRBV10-3; D gene: TRBD1; CDR3 protein: CAIRAGTGLSPLHF; CDR3 DNA: TGTGCCATCAGGGCCGGGACAGGGTTATCACCCCTCCACTTT
J gene: TRBJ1-2; clone size: .; V gene: TRBV3-1/TRBV3-2; D gene: .; CDR3 protein: CASSQEGQLVYGYTF; CDR3 DNA: TGTGCCAGCAGCCAAGAGGGGCAGCTAGTCTATGGCTACACCTTC
J gene: TRBJ2-2; clone size: .; V gene: TRBV7-2; D gene: TRBD2; CDR3 protein: CASNKKVSPSGAGELFF; CDR3 DNA: TGTGCCAGCAACAAAAAAGTTTCCCCTAGCGGGGCCGGGGAGCTGTTTTTT
J gene: TRBJ1-5; clone size: few; V gene: TRBV5-6; D gene: .; CDR3 protein: CASSHSGRAGRLSQPQHF; CDR3 DNA: TGTGCCAGCAGCCACTCCGGGCGGGCAGGGAGGTTAAGTCAGCCCCAGCATTTT
J gene: TRBJ2-3; clone size: .; V gene: TRBV13; D gene: .; CDR3 protein: CASSSLVGSFTDTQYF; CDR3 DNA: TGTGCCAGCAGCTCCCTTGTGGGGAGTTTCACAGATACGCAGTATTTT
J gene: TRBJ2-2; clone size: .; V gene: TRBV19; D gene: .; CDR3 protein: CASTMDTPNTGELFF; CDR3 DNA: TGTGCCAGTACCATGGACACGCCGAACACCGGGGAGCTGTTTTTT
J gene: TRBJ1-2; clone size: .; V gene: TRBV5-6; D gene: .; CDR3 protein: CASSRDPRGGNYGYTF; CDR3 DNA: TGTGCCAGCAGCCGGGACCCACGCGGGGGTAACTATGGCTACACCTTC
J gene: TRBJ1-2; clone size: once; V gene: TRBV10-2; D gene: TRBD1; CDR3 protein: CASSESRQGGSGYTF; CDR3 DNA: TGCGCCAGCAGTGAGTCGAGACAGGGCGGCTCTGGCTACACCTTC
J gene: TRBJ1-6; clone size: .; V gene: TRBV7-6; D gene: TRBD1; CDR3 protein: CASSWGQAGGDSPLHF; CDR3 DNA: TGTGCCAGCAGCTGGGGACAGGCTGGGGGCGATTCACCCCTCCACTTT
J gene: TRBJ1-1; clone size: .; V gene: TRBV19; D gene: .; CDR3 protein: CASSLRAGRTEAFF; CDR3 DNA: TGTGCCAGTAGTCTCAGGGCCGGCCGCACTGAAGCTTTCTTT